The 31 T cell receptor beta chains reported below all come from one sample, sequenced in a study of a mutant IDH1 vaccine in newly diagnosed glioma. Assay used: immunoSEQ multiplex PCR; TCRdb lists only in-frame clones, some missing. The sample includes 45,000 to 70,000 clones, around 81% seen only once; the top ten take about 3.2%. Their antigens remain unidentified. This sample's time point: week 5, during vaccination. Every vaccine dose comprised 300 ug of mutant IDH1 20-mer peptide plus topical imiquimod. The source material was PBMCs, sampled from a glioma patient whose treatment included an IDH1 peptide vaccine. The receptors stem from a man aged 30 to 39 with glioma.

The chain is built from TRBV12-5 and TRBJ1-2, with D uncertain. There are 12 residues in the CDR3. Germline CDR1 LGHNT, CDR2 FRNRAP. Between the trimmed V and J ends, which lost 7 bases and 8 bases, there was a span of 14 bases. CDR3 sequence (DNA): TGTGCTAGTGCTCGTGAGGCTTGGGGCTACACCTTC. Translation gives CASAREAWGYTF.

The rearrangement links TRBV11-3 to TRBJ2-2, with D unresolved. The CDR3 loop spans 14 amino acids. Per germline, CDR1 SGHNT and CDR2 YENEEA. The ends were cut back, 0 bases at V and 3 bases at J, with 5 bases in the middle. Written as DNA, the CDR3 is TGTGCCAGCAGCTTAGATAGACACACCGGGGAGCTGTTTTTT. The encoded protein is CASSLDRHTGELFF.

This clone has more than one count but fewer than ten. This chain joins TRBV5-6 and TRBJ2-5; D may be TRBD1 (5 bases). Trimming stripped 2 bases from V and 5 bases from J, with 16 bases between. In germline, CDR1 is SGHDT, CDR2 YYEEEE. The CDR3 loop spans 15 amino acids. For the CDR3, the DNA is TGTGCCAGCAGCTTAATGGGTAGGGGCTGGGAGACCCAGTACTTC. Its translation: CASSLMGRGWETQYF.

The chain couples TRBV5-1 to TRBJ2-2, with 9 bases identical to TRBD1. This CDR3 has 18 amino acids. CDR1 is SGHRS and CDR2 is YFSETQ in the germline V gene. Losses at the gene ends were 2 bases for V and 0 bases for J; bases not matched to a gene: 8. The DNA for the CDR3 is TGCGCCAGCAGCTTAAACTCCGGGACAGGGTCGAACACCGGGGAGCTGTTTTTT. Residues: CASSLNSGTGSNTGELFF.

This clone turned up a few times. The chain joins TRBV7-9 to TRBJ1-2; D possibly corresponds to TRBD1 (5 bases). V was pared by 5 bases and J by 5 bases, with 15 bases between. CDR3 size: 14 residues. The V gene's germline CDR1 is SEHNR and CDR2 FQNEAQ (reference sequence). This CDR3 reads CASSPNPEGYGYTF. The CDR3, as DNA: TGTGCCAGCAGCCCTAATCCCGAGGGGTATGGCTACACCTTC.

V is TRBV18 and J is TRBJ1-5, with 8 bases matching TRBD1. Trimming took 5 bases from V and 6 from J; bases not matched to a gene: 6. Germline V CDR1 and CDR2: KGHSH, LQKENI. CDR3 length: 14 residues. The DNA for the CDR3 is TGTGCCAGCTCAGGACAGGGTGGAAGTCAGCCCCAGCATTTT. Its translation: CASSGQGGSQPQHF.

The genes are TRBV2 and TRBJ2-4; 10 positions agree with TRBD1. Trimming at V came to 8 bases and at J to 2 bases, leaving 6 bases not matched to a gene. CDR3 size: 15 residues. Germline loops: CDR1 SNHLY, CDR2 FYNNEI. The CDR3 is CASQTGQGTKNIQYF. Written as DNA, the CDR3 is TGTGCCAGCCAAACGGGACAGGGGACCAAAAACATTCAGTACTTC.

This clone was counted a few times. The rearrangement uses TRBV28 and TRBJ1-5, with TRBD1 matching 9 bases. V was pared by 5 bases and J by 7 bases, with 9 bases of the junction left unmatched. The germline V gene has CDR1 MDHEN and CDR2 SYDVKM. The CDR3 length is 15 residues. CDR3 sequence (DNA): TGTGCCAGCAGTCCGGGGACAGGGCCGGGGCAGCCCCAGCATTTT. The encoded protein is CASSPGTGPGQPQHF.

This chain connects TRBV11-2 to TRBJ1-2; TRBD1 matches 7 bases. The CDR3 loop spans 13 amino acids. Germline V gene data show CDR1 as SGHAT and CDR2 as FQNNGV. Trimming removed 6 bases from V and 7 bases from J; junction bases left unmatched: 8. CDR3 coding DNA: TGTGCCAGCAGACCCGACAGGGCTGCTGGCTACACCTTC. This codes for CASRPDRAAGYTF.

The chain employs TRBV7-8 and TRBJ1-5; tentative D call: TRBD1 (6 bases). This CDR3 is 16 amino acids long. Trimming pared 3 bases from V and 3 bases from J, leaving 15 bases between. The germline V gene encodes CDR1 SGHVS and CDR2 FQNEAQ. The CDR3 DNA follows: TGTGCCAGCAGCTTCGCTCGAACAGGGTTCAATCAGCCCCAGCATTTT. This translates into CASSFARTGFNQPQHF.

The rearrangement uses TRBV13 and TRBJ2-5; D may match TRBD1 or TRBD2 (5 bases each). Gene TRBJ2-7 matches the end of the DNA better, so the J call may be wrong. This CDR3 has 15 amino acids. Germline assignment: CDR1 PRHDT and CDR2 FYEKMQ (reference sequence). CDR3: CASSLRGAGQYEQYF. The CDR3, as DNA: TGTGCCAGCAGCTTAAGAGGGGCGGGCCAGTACGAGCAGTACTTC.

The V gene is TRBV10-3, the J gene TRBJ2-3; D gene uncertain. Trimming took 3 bases from V and 2 from J, leaving 21 bases between them. The germline V gene encodes CDR1 ENHRY and CDR2 SYGVKD. This CDR3 region has 18 residues. CDR3 nucleotide sequence: TGTGCCATCAGTGATTTCCGTCTAGGGTTTGGAGACACAGATACGCAGTATTTT. Its translation is CAISDFRLGFGDTDTQYF.

The genes are TRBV6-6 and TRBJ2-7; D is perhaps TRBD1 or TRBD2 (6 bases each). From germline, CDR1 is MNHNY and CDR2 SVGAGI (reference sequence). The germline V and J ends were trimmed by 0 bases and 2 bases, with 14 bases remaining between them. This CDR3 has 16 residues. The CDR3 loop is CASSYSFRGAAYEQYF. The CDR3 nucleotides read TGTGCCAGCAGTTACTCTTTTAGGGGGGCCGCCTACGAGCAGTACTTC.

This clone was counted a few times. V gene TRBV4-2 combines with J gene TRBJ2-3, with D maybe TRBD2 (7 bases). Germline V gene sequence: CDR1 LGHNA, CDR2 YNFKEQ. The CDR3 extends over 17 amino acids. Trimming pared 1 base from V and 5 bases from J, leaving 19 bases between. CDR3 DNA: TGTGCCAGCAGCCAAGCCGAGGGGGGGCGAATTAGAGATACGCAGTATTTT. It specifies CASSQAEGGRIRDTQYF.

The V gene is TRBV6-5, the J gene TRBJ2-3, with D tentatively TRBD2 (5 bases). Germline V CDR1 and CDR2: MNHEY, SVGAGI. The germline V and J ends were trimmed by 5 bases and 8 bases, with 17 bases remaining between them. The CDR3 is 14 residues long. The CDR3 loop is CASSAGIPPFTQYF. CDR3 DNA sequence: TGTGCCAGCAGTGCCGGGATCCCGCCTTTTACGCAGTATTTT.

The rearrangement uses TRBV7-9 and TRBJ2-7, with 9 nucleotides matching TRBD1. Trimming cost V 2 bases and J 6 bases; bases outside gene matches: 5. The germline gives CDR1 SEHNR, CDR2 FQNEAQ (reference sequence). This CDR3 spans 14 amino acids. CDR3 protein: CASSLWTGEGEQYF. The CDR3 coding sequence is TGTGCCAGCAGCTTATGGACAGGGGAGGGCGAGCAGTACTTC.

The CDR3 DNA reads as TGCGCCAGCAGCTCCACCGGGACAGGGGAGGCGGACCAAGAGACCCAGTACTTC. It is translated as CASSSTGTGEADQETQYF. The V call is TRBV5-1, the J call TRBJ2-5; TRBD1 matches at 10 bases. CDR3 size: 18 residues. Germline V gene lookup returns CDR1 SGHRS and CDR2 YFSETQ. V lost 3 bases to trimming and J lost 0 bases; unmatched junction nucleotides: 11.

The J gene is TRBJ2-7, the V gene TRBV6-5; D possibly uses TRBD1 or TRBD2 (5 bases each). Trimming removed 7 bases at V and 1 base at J, with 17 bases between. CDR3 length: 15 residues. In germline, CDR1 is MNHEY, CDR2 SVGAGI. The CDR3 nucleotides read TGTGCCAGCACCAACGGGGCAGGGTCGTCCTACGAGCAGTACTTC. It is translated as CASTNGAGSSYEQYF.

The chain employs TRBV6-4 and TRBJ2-7; 8 bases fit TRBD1. This CDR3 contains 13 residues. Per germline, CDR1 MRHNA and CDR2 SNTAGT. V lost 11 bases, J lost 3 bases, and 9 bases stayed unmatched. In nucleotides, the CDR3 is TGTGCCCTGGCCGACAGGGGTAACTACGAGCAGTACTTC. As protein: CALADRGNYEQYF.

The V call is TRBV5-1, the J call TRBJ1-4; TRBD1 matches at 8 bases. V was clipped by 0 bases and J by 7 bases; unmatched bases: 14. Germline CDR1 reads SGHRS; CDR2 reads YFSETQ. This CDR3 is built from 18 residues. CDR3: CASSLAGAGGRAGEKLFF. CDR3 bases: TGCGCCAGCAGCTTGGCCGGGGCAGGGGGCCGAGCGGGTGAAAAACTGTTTTTT.

The chain recombines TRBV6-5 with TRBJ1-1; D perhaps matches TRBD1 (6 bases). CDR1 and CDR2 (germline): MNHEY, SVGAGI. Trimming removed 2 bases from V and 7 bases from J, with 11 bases in between. CDR3 length: 13 residues. The CDR3 DNA reads TGTGCCAGCAGTTACACCCAGGGGAGTGAAGCTTTCTTT. Translated: CASSYTQGSEAFF.

The chain's CDR3 is CATSSRDRDPSNEQFF. In nucleotides, the CDR3 is TGTGCCACCAGCTCAAGGGACAGAGACCCCTCCAATGAGCAGTTCTTC. The chain carries TRBV15 and TRBJ2-1; 7 nucleotides agree with TRBD1. The CDR3 has 16 residues. V was pared by 5 bases and J by 6 bases, with 13 bases of the junction left unmatched. Per germline, CDR1 LNHNV and CDR2 YYDKDF (reference sequence).

In the case of this clone: A junction end diverges from the germline sequence, so it may reflect a read error. The V and J genes are TRBV28 and TRBJ2-5; 9 nucleotides match TRBD1. Germline values: CDR1 MDHEN, CDR2 SYDVKM. The CDR3 sequence is 17 residues long. The CDR3, as DNA: TGTGCCAGCGGTTTATGGGGGGGACAGGGTATCTTGGAGACCCAGTACTTC. This sequence encodes CASGLWGGQGILETQYF.

CDR3 loop: CASSNGQKSYEQYF. The CDR3 coding sequence is TGTGCCAGTAGTAATGGACAGAAGTCCTACGAGCAGTACTTC. This chain uses TRBV19 with TRBJ2-7; D possibly corresponds to TRBD1 (6 bases). Germline assignment: CDR1 LNHDA and CDR2 SQIVND (reference sequence). The CDR3 totals 14 residues. Trimming took 4 bases from V and 1 from J, leaving 11 bases between them. Variable domain in full (rest from reference TRBV19 and TRBJ2-7): DGGITQSPKYLFRKEGQNVTLSCEQNLNHDAMYWYRQDPGQGLRLIYYSQIVNDFQKGDIAEGYSVSREKKESFPLTVTSAQKNPTAFYLCASSNGQKSYEQYFGPGTRLTVT.

As regards this clone: This sample includes further DNA sequences coding for the same CDR3. The chain uses TRBV27 and TRBJ2-3, with D perhaps TRBD1 or TRBD2 (6 bases each). The CDR3 length is 15 residues. CDR1 and CDR2 from the germline V gene are MNHEY and SMNVEV (reference sequence). V was clipped by 2 bases and J by 1 base, with 10 bases between them. The CDR3 nucleotides read TGTGCCAGCAGTTTAACGGGGGCCCGCACAGATACGCAGTATTTT. Its protein is CASSLTGARTDTQYF.

The gene calls are TRBV10-1 and TRBJ2-3, with D uncertain. Trimming left V 10 bases short and J 0 bases short, with 14 bases between. The CDR3 totals 14 residues. Germline CDR1 reads WNHNN; CDR2 reads SYGVQD (reference sequence). The DNA for the CDR3 is TGCGCCACCCAGAAAGACACCAGCACAGATACGCAGTATTTT. Residues: CATQKDTSTDTQYF.

The chain employs TRBV11-3 and TRBJ2-5, with 9 nucleotides matching TRBD1. This CDR3 region has 15 residues. Germline V gene lookup returns CDR1 SGHNT and CDR2 YENEEA. Trimming cost V 5 bases and J 3 bases; bases outside gene matches: 7. CDR3 sequence reads: CASSPGTGREETQYF. CDR3 nucleotide sequence: TGTGCCAGCAGCCCCGGGACAGGGAGGGAAGAGACCCAGTACTTC.

The chain has TRBV5-1 and TRBJ1-2; 10 nucleotides agree with TRBD1. Per the germline V gene, CDR1 is SGHRS and CDR2 is YFSETQ. The CDR3 extends over 18 amino acids. Losses at the gene ends were 4 bases for V and 8 bases for J; bases not matched to a gene: 20. The CDR3 reads CASSVPSGTGASLRGYTF. The CDR3 region has the DNA TGCGCCAGCAGCGTGCCGTCCGGGACAGGGGCTAGTCTAAGGGGCTACACCTTC.

This chain uses TRBV28 with TRBJ1-3, with 7 bases fitting TRBD1. The CDR3 is 20 amino acids. Germline CDR1 and CDR2: MDHEN and SYDVKM. V lost 4 bases and J lost 1; bases outside the gene matches: 19. Written as DNA, the CDR3 is TGTGCCAGCAGTTATAGGGGGCGAGGTTCCATTTCGATTTCTGGAAACACCATATATTTT. This gives the protein CASSYRGRGSISISGNTIYF. The entire variable domain, with the rest obtained from reference TRBV28 and TRBJ1-3, is as follows: DVKVTQSSRYLVKRTGEKVFLECVQDMDHENMFWYRQDPGLGLRLIYFSYDVKMKEKGDIPEGYSVSREKKERFSLILESASTNQTSMYLCASSYRGRGSISISGNTIYFGEGSWLTVV.

The rearrangement links TRBV6-6 to TRBJ2-7, with TRBD1 matching 7 bases. Germline V gene data show CDR1 as MNHNY and CDR2 as SVGAGI (reference sequence). The CDR3 consists of 12 residues. Trimming removed 7 bases from V and 2 bases from J; junction bases left unmatched: 2. The CDR3 DNA reads TGTGCCAGCACCGACAGGGCCTACGAGCAGTACTTC. Its translation is CASTDRAYEQYF.

The J gene is TRBJ2-3, the V gene TRBV25-1, with D uncertain. The CDR3 extends over 13 amino acids. Germline assignment: CDR1 MGHDK and CDR2 SYGVNS. Between the trimmed V and J ends, which lost 2 bases and 5 bases, there was a span of 8 bases. The CDR3 DNA is TGTGCCAGCAGTGAACAGAGTGGAGATACGCAGTATTTT. This sequence encodes CASSEQSGDTQYF. Combining the CDR3 with reference TRBV25-1 and TRBJ2-3 gives the whole variable domain EADIYQTPRYLVIGTGKKITLECSQTMGHDKMYWYQQDPGMELHLIHYSYGVNSTEKGDLSSESTVSRIRTEHFPLTLESARPSHTSQYLCASSEQSGDTQYFGPGTRLTVL.